This is a list of T cell receptor beta chains from one sample in a study of T-cell memory formation after mild COVID-19. TCRdb used MiXCR to reprocess the 5' RACE reads, holding one entry per CDR3 protein. Of 250,000 to 350,000 distinct CDR3 sequences listed, roughly 17% are singletons. Input material: PBMCs or a T cell subset sorted from them (not recorded which). Receptor source: a man between 18 and 35 years old who had mild COVID-19 (a few samples of this study predate the infection). Cell type and time point are not known. CDR3s include the opening cysteine and the closing phenylalanine or tryptophan. D genes are given only for firm matches. Not all rows give a size; the values are once, few, many and, for expanded clones, a class.

NA,TRBD2,TRBV4-2,TRBJ2-3,CASSSGSSGGPTDTQYF,TGTGCCAGCAGCTCCGGGTCTAGCGGGGGCCCCACAGATACGCAGTATTTT
once,NA,TRBV20-1,TRBJ2-1,CSTTHGAGKDEQFF,TGCAGTACCACACATGGAGCAGGGAAGGATGAGCAGTTCTTC
few,NA,TRBV5-1,TRBJ2-3,CASSSRADSSATQYF,TGCGCCAGCAGCTCGAGGGCGGACTCCTCAGCTACGCAGTATTTT
NA,NA,TRBV7-2,TRBJ2-7,CASSLETGKIYEQYF,TGTGCCAGCAGCTTAGAAACAGGGAAGATCTACGAGCAGTACTTC
NA,NA,TRBV29-1,TRBJ2-2,CSVVEGQGTGELFF,TGCAGCGTTGTAGAGGGTCAGGGCACCGGGGAGCTGTTTTTT
NA,NA,TRBV5-1,TRBJ2-5,CASTPRGGVEPQYF,TGCGCCAGCACCCCGAGGGGGGGGGTCGAACCCCAGTACTTC
NA,NA,TRBV7-8,TRBJ2-2,CASSLISRTGELFF,TGTGCCAGCAGCTTAATTTCCAGAACCGGGGAGCTGTTTTTT
many,NA,TRBV5-5,TRBJ2-3,CASSLLPPGGLNTQYF,TGTGCCAGCAGCTTGCTACCCCCCGGGGGCTTGAATACGCAGTATTTT
many,NA,TRBV3-1,TRBJ2-3,CASSQRGLSTDTQYF,TGTGCCAGCAGTCAAAGGGGACTTAGCACAGATACGCAGTATTTT
many,NA,TRBV7-3,TRBJ2-1,CASSLQGYEQFF,TGTGCCAGCAGCTTACAGGGCTATGAGCAGTTCTTC
few,TRBD2,TRBV7-7,TRBJ2-3,CASSPWTSGGPEGSQYF,TGTGCCAGCAGCCCCTGGACTAGCGGGGGGCCGGAGGGGTCGCAGTATTTT
few,NA,TRBV7-2,TRBJ2-6,CASSLVTGTSGANVLTF,TGTGCCAGCAGCTTAGTGACAGGAACCTCTGGGGCCAACGTCCTGACTTTC
few,NA,TRBV7-6,TRBJ1-6,CASSQRQLYSPLHF,TGTGCCAGCAGCCAGCGGCAGCTATATTCACCCCTCCACTTT
many,NA,TRBV5-1,TRBJ1-2,CASSLQGGDGYTF,TGCGCCAGCAGCTTACAGGGAGGCGATGGCTACACCTTC
NA,TRBD2,TRBV6-1,TRBJ2-3,CASSPLAGGLGDTQYF,TGTGCCAGCAGCCCTCTAGCGGGGGGGTTGGGAGATACGCAGTATTTT
many,NA,TRBV5-1,TRBJ2-7,CASSLGSVSYEQYF,TGCGCCAGCAGCTTGGGTAGCGTCTCCTACGAGCAGTACTTC
NA,NA,TRBV29-1,TRBJ2-4,CSVAGLGNIQYF,TGCAGCGTCGCCGGCCTTGGGAACATTCAGTACTTC
once,NA,TRBV6-6,TRBJ1-1,CASSYGLGVSEAFF,TGTGCCAGCAGTTACGGGTTGGGGGTTTCTGAAGCTTTCTTT
few,TRBD2,TRBV7-3,TRBJ2-1,CASSQRAGGGNEQFF,TGTGCCAGCAGCCAGAGGGCAGGCGGGGGCAATGAGCAGTTCTTC
NA,TRBD2,TRBV5-6,TRBJ2-5,CACGLAGISETQYF,TGTGCCTGCGGCCTAGCGGGGATTAGTGAGACCCAGTACTTC
NA,NA,TRBV2,TRBJ1-2,CASTGGAEGYTF,TGTGCCAGCACCGGGGGAGCGGAAGGCTACACCTTC
NA,TRBD1,TRBV29-1,TRBJ2-6,CSVGQGSAGANVLTF,TGCAGCGTTGGACAGGGGTCAGCTGGGGCCAACGTCCTGACTTTC
few,NA,TRBV6-2/TRBV6-3,TRBJ2-4,CASSYGQLAKNIQYF,TGTGCCAGCAGTTACGGGCAGCTAGCCAAAAACATTCAGTACTTC
few,NA,TRBV2,TRBJ1-2,CASSPSTGMGNGYTF,TGTGCCAGCAGTCCCAGTACAGGGATGGGGAATGGCTACACCTTC
few,NA,TRBV28,TRBJ2-2,CASSPPLGSTGELFF,TGTGCCAGCAGTCCACCGCTAGGGTCCACCGGGGAGCTGTTTTTT
few,NA,TRBV6-2/TRBV6-3,TRBJ2-3,CASSYSGVSADTQYF,TGTGCCAGCAGTTACTCCGGGGTGAGCGCAGATACGCAGTATTTT
NA,NA,TRBV4-3,TRBJ2-1,CASSQQPGNEQFF,TGCGCCAGCAGCCAGCAACCGGGGAATGAGCAGTTCTTC
NA,TRBD1,TRBV9,TRBJ2-3,CASSASGGGIATDTQYF,TGTGCCAGCAGCGCCTCAGGGGGTGGGATTGCTACAGATACGCAGTATTTT
few,TRBD2,TRBV7-6,TRBJ2-2,CASSLGVAGLNTGELFF,TGTGCCAGCAGCTTAGGAGTAGCGGGACTAAACACCGGGGAGCTGTTTTTT
few,NA,TRBV5-6,TRBJ2-3,CASSLDGGRTDTQYF,TGTGCCAGCAGCTTGGACGGGGGACGGACAGATACGCAGTATTTT
NA,NA,TRBV2,TRBJ2-6,CATTAFSGANVLTF,TGTGCCACCACAGCCTTCTCTGGGGCCAACGTCCTGACTTTC
NA,NA,TRBV7-9,TRBJ2-3,CASSQTGSDTQYF,TGTGCCAGCAGCCAGACAGGATCCGATACGCAGTATTTT
few,TRBD1,TRBV29-1,TRBJ2-7,CSATGTGFYEQYF,TGCAGCGCCACCGGGACAGGGTTCTACGAGCAGTACTTC
few,TRBD1,TRBV20-1,TRBJ1-1,CSARDTGGPTEAFF,TGCAGTGCTAGGGATACAGGGGGTCCTACTGAAGCTTTCTTT
few,TRBD1,TRBV9,TRBJ1-6,CASSVGDRGSPLHF,TGTGCCAGCAGCGTAGGGGACAGGGGTTCACCCCTCCACTTT
few,NA,TRBV6-5,TRBJ1-1,CASSPEVPPEAFF,TGTGCCAGCAGTCCAGAAGTACCCCCGGAGGCTTTCTTT
few,NA,TRBV5-6,TRBJ2-1,CASSIPQVNEQFF,TGTGCCAGCAGCATCCCCCAGGTCAATGAGCAGTTCTTC
few,TRBD1,TRBV6-5,TRBJ1-5,CASSTGGGQPQHF,TGTGCCAGCAGCACAGGGGGCGGGCAGCCCCAGCATTTT
NA,NA,TRBV9,TRBJ1-6,CDSSVVGNSPLHF,TGTGACAGCAGCGTAGTTGGGAATTCACCCCTCCACTTT
few,NA,TRBV4-1,TRBJ2-7,CASSHAQGYEQYF,TGCGCCAGCAGCCATGCCCAGGGTTACGAGCAGTACTTC
few,NA,TRBV19,TRBJ1-2,CASETWVNGYTF,TGTGCCAGTGAGACCTGGGTGAATGGCTACACCTTC
few,NA,TRBV6-5,TRBJ2-7,CASSRSDSLYEQYF,TGTGCCAGCAGTCGCTCGGACAGTCTTTACGAGCAGTACTTC
few,NA,TRBV6-5,TRBJ1-1,CASRLQGNTEAFF,TGTGCCAGCAGACTACAGGGGAACACTGAAGCTTTCTTT